These T cell receptor beta chains were read from a single sample in a study of cytomegalovirus exposure and HLA in healthy donors. Only in-frame clones appear in the TCRdb table, and some are missing; sequencing was by immunoSEQ multiplex PCR. The sample contains approximately 110,000 clones, 70% to 80% of which appear only once. Sequencing input: PBMCs. The receptors stem from a man aged 50 to 59 in good health and CMV-seropositive. Each CDR3 is given with its conserved first and last residue. A D gene is named only where the DNA matches it firmly. The listing skips clone size in some rows; elsewhere it reads once, few, many or a size class.

v_call: TRBV19
j_call: TRBJ1-1
d_call: TRBD1
clone_size: .
cdr3_nt: TGTGCCAGTACCATCAGACAGGGGAGCACTGAAGCTTTCTTT
cdr3_aa: CASTIRQGSTEAFF

v_call: TRBV4-1
j_call: TRBJ2-5
d_call: .
clone_size: .
cdr3_nt: TGCGCCAGCAGCCAAGAAGGGCTTGGGGGCGCGGCCTCAGAGACCCAGTACTTC
cdr3_aa: CASSQEGLGGAASETQYF

v_call: TRBV5-4
j_call: TRBJ2-2
d_call: TRBD2
clone_size: .
cdr3_nt: TGTGCCAGCAGCTTGGGCGGGAGACTGCAGTCTACCACCGGGGAGCTGTTTTTT
cdr3_aa: CASSLGGRLQSTTGELFF

v_call: TRBV5-1
j_call: TRBJ2-7
d_call: .
clone_size: .
cdr3_nt: TGCGCCAGCAGCTTGGGCGGGTATGGCGGCAGTATCTCCTACGAGCAGTACTTC
cdr3_aa: CASSLGGYGGSISYEQYF

v_call: TRBV7-9
j_call: TRBJ2-1
d_call: .
clone_size: .
cdr3_nt: TGTGCCAGCAGCTTCTTCGGGGAGCAGTTCTTC
cdr3_aa: CASSFFGEQFF

v_call: TRBV5-1
j_call: TRBJ2-1
d_call: .
clone_size: once
cdr3_nt: TGCGCCAGCAGCCACGGACAGTCCGCGACCAATGAGCAGTTCTTC
cdr3_aa: CASSHGQSATNEQFF

v_call: TRBV5-4
j_call: TRBJ1-1
d_call: TRBD1
clone_size: few
cdr3_nt: TGTGCCAGCAGCATTACGGACAGGGGGCGGACTGAAGCTTTCTTT
cdr3_aa: CASSITDRGRTEAFF

v_call: TRBV18
j_call: TRBJ2-1
d_call: TRBD1
clone_size: once
cdr3_nt: TGTGCCAGCTCACCCGGGACAGGGGGGGTCAATGAGCAGTTCTTC
cdr3_aa: CASSPGTGGVNEQFF

v_call: TRBV11-2
j_call: TRBJ2-1
d_call: TRBD2
clone_size: .
cdr3_nt: TGTGCCAGCAGCTTAGAAAGAGCGGGGGTTTACAATGAGCAGTTCTTC
cdr3_aa: CASSLERAGVYNEQFF

v_call: TRBV5-1
j_call: TRBJ1-1
d_call: TRBD1
clone_size: .
cdr3_nt: TGCGCCAGCAGCCGGGGACAGAGGGACACTGAAGCTTTCTTT
cdr3_aa: CASSRGQRDTEAFF

v_call: TRBV10-1
j_call: TRBJ2-2
d_call: TRBD2
clone_size: .
cdr3_nt: TGCGCCAGCAGTATGCGGGAGGCCGGGGAGCTGTTTTTT
cdr3_aa: CASSMREAGELFF

v_call: TRBV7-3
j_call: TRBJ1-1
d_call: .
clone_size: .
cdr3_nt: TGTGCCAGCAGCTCACAGGTGAACACTGAAGCTTTCTTT
cdr3_aa: CASSSQVNTEAFF

v_call: TRBV2
j_call: TRBJ2-7
d_call: .
clone_size: .
cdr3_nt: TGTGCCAGCACGGGTATTGGCTACGAGCAGTACTTC
cdr3_aa: CASTGIGYEQYF

v_call: TRBV5-4
j_call: TRBJ2-7
d_call: TRBD2
clone_size: .
cdr3_nt: TGTGCCAGCAGCCCGGGACTAGCGGGCTCCTACGAGCAGTACTTC
cdr3_aa: CASSPGLAGSYEQYF

v_call: TRBV18
j_call: TRBJ1-1
d_call: .
clone_size: few
cdr3_nt: TGTGCCAGCTCACCTAGCGTAGTGGGGACACCCACTGAAGCTTTCTTT
cdr3_aa: CASSPSVVGTPTEAFF

v_call: TRBV6-1
j_call: TRBJ1-2
d_call: .
clone_size: .
cdr3_nt: TGTGCCACCCAGGTTACCCTTAACTATGGCTACACCTTC
cdr3_aa: CATQVTLNYGYTF

v_call: TRBV5-1
j_call: TRBJ2-1
d_call: TRBD1
clone_size: .
cdr3_nt: TGCGCCAGCAGCTTCTTCCCCTGGACAGGGAGCTCCTACAATGAGCAGTTCTTC
cdr3_aa: CASSFFPWTGSSYNEQFF

v_call: TRBV18
j_call: TRBJ2-7
d_call: TRBD1
clone_size: once
cdr3_nt: TGTGCCAGCTCACCGGGGGGACAGGGGACCTACGAGCAGTACTTC
cdr3_aa: CASSPGGQGTYEQYF

v_call: TRBV7-9
j_call: TRBJ2-2
d_call: TRBD2
clone_size: .
cdr3_nt: TGTTCCAGCAGCTCCGGGATCGGACTAGCGGGAGCCAAGGGGGAGCTGTTTTTT
cdr3_aa: CSSSSGIGLAGAKGELFF

v_call: TRBV6-5
j_call: TRBJ2-7
d_call: .
clone_size: .
cdr3_nt: TGTGCCAGCAGCCGCACCGGGACAAGCTACGAGCAGTACTTC
cdr3_aa: CASSRTGTSYEQYF

v_call: TRBV5-1
j_call: TRBJ1-5
d_call: TRBD1
clone_size: .
cdr3_nt: TGCGCCAGCAGCTTAGGGACAGGGAATAGCAATCAGCCCCAGCATTTT
cdr3_aa: CASSLGTGNSNQPQHF

v_call: TRBV18
j_call: TRBJ2-7
d_call: .
clone_size: .
cdr3_nt: TGTGCCAGCTCACCAACAGGGATTTCCTACGAGCAGTACTTC
cdr3_aa: CASSPTGISYEQYF

v_call: TRBV10-2
j_call: TRBJ2-6
d_call: TRBD1
clone_size: .
cdr3_nt: TGCGCCAGCAGGGGGACAGGTCTCTCTGGGGCCAACGGCCTGACTTTC
cdr3_aa: CASRGTGLSGANGLTF

v_call: TRBV2
j_call: TRBJ2-6
d_call: TRBD1
clone_size: .
cdr3_nt: TGTGCCAGCAGACCCGGGACAGGGAGATCTGGGGCCAACGTCCTGACTTTC
cdr3_aa: CASRPGTGRSGANVLTF

v_call: TRBV7-9
j_call: TRBJ1-2
d_call: .
clone_size: .
cdr3_nt: TGTGCCACCAACGGGAATGGCTACACCTTC
cdr3_aa: CATNGNGYTF

v_call: TRBV19
j_call: TRBJ2-7
d_call: TRBD1
clone_size: few
cdr3_nt: TGTGCCAGTAGTCCGGACAGGGTATCCGAGCAGTACTTC
cdr3_aa: CASSPDRVSEQYF

v_call: TRBV2
j_call: TRBJ1-1
d_call: .
clone_size: few
cdr3_nt: TGTGCCCGATCCGTAGGGGGAGAGCATGAAGCTTTCTTT
cdr3_aa: CARSVGGEHEAFF

v_call: TRBV7-9
j_call: TRBJ2-3
d_call: TRBD2
clone_size: .
cdr3_nt: TGTGCCAGCAGCTTAAGCGGGGAGGCAGATACGCAGTATTTT
cdr3_aa: CASSLSGEADTQYF

v_call: TRBV2
j_call: TRBJ1-2
d_call: TRBD1
clone_size: .
cdr3_nt: TGTGCCAGCAGGAAAAAGACAGGGGACGGCTACACCTTC
cdr3_aa: CASRKKTGDGYTF

v_call: TRBV6-5
j_call: TRBJ1-1
d_call: TRBD1
clone_size: .
cdr3_nt: TGTGCCAGCAGTTACTCAAGGACAGGGGGAGTAACTGAAGCTTTCTTT
cdr3_aa: CASSYSRTGGVTEAFF

v_call: TRBV5-1
j_call: TRBJ2-6
d_call: TRBD1
clone_size: .
cdr3_nt: TGCGCCAGCAGCCATACAGGGGGCGGTGGGGCCAACGTCCTGACTTTC
cdr3_aa: CASSHTGGGGANVLTF

v_call: TRBV29-1
j_call: TRBJ2-4
d_call: .
clone_size: .
cdr3_nt: TGCAGCCTTAACGCCGGGGGTAGAGACATTCAGTACTTC
cdr3_aa: CSLNAGGRDIQYF

v_call: TRBV6-5
j_call: TRBJ2-5
d_call: TRBD2
clone_size: .
cdr3_nt: TGTGCCAGCAGTTACACCCTAGCGGGAGTTCGAGAGACCCAGTACTTC
cdr3_aa: CASSYTLAGVRETQYF

v_call: TRBV5-4
j_call: TRBJ2-7
d_call: TRBD1
clone_size: .
cdr3_nt: TGTGCCAGCAGCTTGGACGGGACAGGGACCTACGAGCAGTACTTC
cdr3_aa: CASSLDGTGTYEQYF

v_call: TRBV4-1
j_call: TRBJ2-2
d_call: .
clone_size: .
cdr3_nt: TGCGCCAGCAGCCAAGCTCGACTTCTTCACGGGGAGCTGTTTTTT
cdr3_aa: CASSQARLLHGELFF

v_call: TRBV2
j_call: TRBJ2-7
d_call: TRBD1
clone_size: .
cdr3_nt: TGTGCCAGCAGGCAGAGACAGGGGGGTTACTACGAGCAGTACTTC
cdr3_aa: CASRQRQGGYYEQYF

v_call: TRBV6-4
j_call: TRBJ2-2
d_call: .
clone_size: once
cdr3_nt: TGTGCCAGCGGAGAAGGGCGAGACACCGGGGAGCTGTTTTTT
cdr3_aa: CASGEGRDTGELFF

v_call: TRBV7-9
j_call: TRBJ2-3
d_call: TRBD2
clone_size: .
cdr3_nt: TGTGCCAGCAGCTCGGGACTAGCGGGAGTAGAAGATACGCAGTATTTT
cdr3_aa: CASSSGLAGVEDTQYF

v_call: TRBV30
j_call: TRBJ1-1
d_call: .
clone_size: .
cdr3_nt: TGTGCCTGGAGCAGGGAGGGGACTGAAGCTTTCTTT
cdr3_aa: CAWSREGTEAFF

v_call: TRBV7-8
j_call: TRBJ2-1
d_call: TRBD2
clone_size: few
cdr3_nt: TGTGCCAGCAGCTTAGGTTCTATAAGCGGGAGTAACCATGAGCAGTTCTTC
cdr3_aa: CASSLGSISGSNHEQFF

v_call: TRBV5-1
j_call: TRBJ1-1
d_call: .
clone_size: .
cdr3_nt: TGCGCCAGCAATCCGGGACAACTGAACACTGAAGCTTTCTTT
cdr3_aa: CASNPGQLNTEAFF

v_call: TRBV6-6
j_call: TRBJ1-2
d_call: TRBD1
clone_size: .
cdr3_nt: TGTGCCAGCCAGGGGGCAGACTATGGCTACACCTTC
cdr3_aa: CASQGADYGYTF

v_call: TRBV4-1
j_call: TRBJ1-3
d_call: TRBD1
clone_size: .
cdr3_nt: TGCGCCAGCAGCCGGACAGGGAATCCGGGAAACACCATATATTTT
cdr3_aa: CASSRTGNPGNTIYF

v_call: TRBV19
j_call: TRBJ2-4
d_call: TRBD1
clone_size: once
cdr3_nt: TGTGCCAGTAGTATAGGGACAGGGGGTCCATACATTCAGTACTTC
cdr3_aa: CASSIGTGGPYIQYF

v_call: TRBV28
j_call: TRBJ1-4
d_call: TRBD1
clone_size: few
cdr3_nt: TGTGCCAGCAGACCGGACTGGACAGGCAATGAAAAACTGTTTTTT
cdr3_aa: CASRPDWTGNEKLFF

v_call: TRBV15
j_call: TRBJ1-2
d_call: .
clone_size: .
cdr3_nt: TGTGCCACCAGCAGAGAGAGGGGGGGGGCTGGTGGCTACACCTTC
cdr3_aa: CATSRERGGAGGYTF

v_call: TRBV6-6
j_call: TRBJ2-4
d_call: .
clone_size: .
cdr3_nt: TGTGCCAGCAGTTTACAAGGCGGCAGCCAAAACATTCAGTACTTC
cdr3_aa: CASSLQGGSQNIQYF

v_call: TRBV7-3
j_call: TRBJ2-2
d_call: TRBD2
clone_size: .
cdr3_nt: TGTGCCAGCCAGCGGGGGCCTGCGGGCACCGGGGAGCTGTTTTTT
cdr3_aa: CASQRGPAGTGELFF